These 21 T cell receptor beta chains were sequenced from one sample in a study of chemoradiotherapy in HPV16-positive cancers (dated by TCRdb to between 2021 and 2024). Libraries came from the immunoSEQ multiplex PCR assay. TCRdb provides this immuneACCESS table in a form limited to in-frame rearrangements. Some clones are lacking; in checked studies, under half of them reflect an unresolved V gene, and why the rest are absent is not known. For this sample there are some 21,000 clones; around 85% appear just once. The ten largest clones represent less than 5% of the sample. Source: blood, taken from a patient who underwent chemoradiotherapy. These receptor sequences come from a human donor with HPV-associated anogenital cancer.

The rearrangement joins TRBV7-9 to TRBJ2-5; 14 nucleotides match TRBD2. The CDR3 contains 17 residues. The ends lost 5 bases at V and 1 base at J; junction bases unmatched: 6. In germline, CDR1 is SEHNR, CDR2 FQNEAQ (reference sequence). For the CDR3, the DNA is TGTGCCAGCAGCCCCGGGACTAGCGGGGGCCGCCAAGAGACCCAGTACTTC. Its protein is CASSPGTSGGRQETQYF.

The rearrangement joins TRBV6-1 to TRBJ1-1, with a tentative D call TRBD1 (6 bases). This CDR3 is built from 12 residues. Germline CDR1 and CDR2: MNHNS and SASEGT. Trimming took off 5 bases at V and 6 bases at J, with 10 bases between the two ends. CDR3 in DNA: TGTGCCAGCAGTATACAGGGACCTGAAGCTTTCTTT. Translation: CASSIQGPEAFF.

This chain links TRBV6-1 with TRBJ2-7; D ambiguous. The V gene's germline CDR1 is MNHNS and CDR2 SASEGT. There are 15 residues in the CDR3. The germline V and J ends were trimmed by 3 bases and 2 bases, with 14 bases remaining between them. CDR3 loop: CASSEILPGPYEQYF. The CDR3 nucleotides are TGTGCCAGCAGTGAGATCCTCCCAGGTCCCTACGAGCAGTACTTC.

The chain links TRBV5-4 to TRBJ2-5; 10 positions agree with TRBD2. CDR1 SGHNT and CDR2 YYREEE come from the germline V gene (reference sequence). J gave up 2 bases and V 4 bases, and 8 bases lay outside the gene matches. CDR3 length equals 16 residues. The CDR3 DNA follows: TGTGCCAGCAGCCGGAAGACTAGCGGGTTGCAAGAGACCCAGTACTTC. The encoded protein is CASSRKTSGLQETQYF. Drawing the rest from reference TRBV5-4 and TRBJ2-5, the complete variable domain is ETGVTQSPTHLIKTRGQQVTLRCSSQSGHNTVSWYQQALGQGPQFIFQYYREEENGRGNFPPRFSGLQFPNYSSELNVNALELDDSALYLCASSRKTSGLQETQYFGPGTRLLVL.

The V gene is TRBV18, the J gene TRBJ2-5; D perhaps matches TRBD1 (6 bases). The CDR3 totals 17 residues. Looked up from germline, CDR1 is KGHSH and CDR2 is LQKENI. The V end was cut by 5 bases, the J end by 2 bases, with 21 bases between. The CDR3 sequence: CASSVTPGQGGQETQYF. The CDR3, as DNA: TGTGCCAGCTCAGTAACCCCGGGACAAGGGGGTCAAGAGACCCAGTACTTC.

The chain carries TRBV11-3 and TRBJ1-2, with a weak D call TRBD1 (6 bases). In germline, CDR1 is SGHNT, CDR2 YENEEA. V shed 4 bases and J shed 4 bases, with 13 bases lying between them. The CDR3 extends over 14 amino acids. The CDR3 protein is CASSSLQGTYGYTF. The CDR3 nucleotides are TGTGCCAGCAGCTCTCTCCAGGGGACCTATGGCTACACCTTC.

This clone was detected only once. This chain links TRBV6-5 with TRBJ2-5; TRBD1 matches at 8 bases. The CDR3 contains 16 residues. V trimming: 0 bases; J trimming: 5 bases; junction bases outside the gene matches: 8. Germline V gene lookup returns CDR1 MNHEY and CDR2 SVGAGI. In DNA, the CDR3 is TGTGCCAGCAGTTACTCCGGACAGGGTGGGTGGGAGACCCAGTACTTC. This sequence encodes CASSYSGQGGWETQYF.

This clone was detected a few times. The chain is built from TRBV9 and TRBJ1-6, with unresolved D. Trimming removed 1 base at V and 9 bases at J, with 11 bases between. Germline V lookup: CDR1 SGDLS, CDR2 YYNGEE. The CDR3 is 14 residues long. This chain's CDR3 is CASSVLGFGSPLHF. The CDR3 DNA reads TGTGCCAGCAGCGTACTCGGATTCGGTTCACCCCTCCACTTT.

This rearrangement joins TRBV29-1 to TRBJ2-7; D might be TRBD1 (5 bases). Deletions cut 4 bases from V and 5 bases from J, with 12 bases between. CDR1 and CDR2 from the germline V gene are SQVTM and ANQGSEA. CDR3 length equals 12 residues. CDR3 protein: CSVVGAADEQYF. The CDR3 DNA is TGCAGCGTTGTAGGGGCGGCGGACGAGCAGTACTTC.

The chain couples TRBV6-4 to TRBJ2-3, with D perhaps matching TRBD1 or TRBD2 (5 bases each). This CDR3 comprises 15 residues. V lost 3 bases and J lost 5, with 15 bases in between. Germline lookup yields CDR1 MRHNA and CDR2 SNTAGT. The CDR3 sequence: CASSETVGERDTQYF. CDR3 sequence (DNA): TGTGCCAGCAGTGAAACGGTGGGGGAGCGAGATACGCAGTATTTT.

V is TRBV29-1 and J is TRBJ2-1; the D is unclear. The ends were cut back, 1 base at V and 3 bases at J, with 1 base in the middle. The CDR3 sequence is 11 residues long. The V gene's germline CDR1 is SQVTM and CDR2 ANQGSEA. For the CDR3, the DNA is TGCAGCGTTGAAGGCTACAATGAGCAGTTCTTC. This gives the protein CSVEGYNEQFF.

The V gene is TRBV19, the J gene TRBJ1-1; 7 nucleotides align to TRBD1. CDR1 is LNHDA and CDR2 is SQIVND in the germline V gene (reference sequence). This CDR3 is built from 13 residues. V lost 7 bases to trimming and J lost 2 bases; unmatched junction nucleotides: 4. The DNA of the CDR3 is TGTGCCAGTAACGACAGGGTCAACACTGAAGCTTTCTTT. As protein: CASNDRVNTEAFF.

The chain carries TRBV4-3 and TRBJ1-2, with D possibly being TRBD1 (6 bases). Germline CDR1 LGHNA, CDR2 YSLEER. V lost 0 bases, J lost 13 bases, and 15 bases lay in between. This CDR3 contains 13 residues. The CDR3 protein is CASSQEVAGTSTF. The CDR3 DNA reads TGCGCCAGCAGCCAAGAAGTAGCTGGGACAAGCACCTTC.

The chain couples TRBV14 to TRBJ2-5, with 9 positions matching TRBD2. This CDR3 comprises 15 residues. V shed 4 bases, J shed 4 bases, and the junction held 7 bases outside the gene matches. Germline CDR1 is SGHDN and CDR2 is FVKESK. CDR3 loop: CASSPGAGGTETQYF. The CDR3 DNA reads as TGTGCCAGCAGCCCCGGAGCGGGGGGAACAGAGACCCAGTACTTC. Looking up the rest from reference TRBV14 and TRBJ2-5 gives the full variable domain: EAGVTQFPSHSVIEKGQTVTLRCDPISGHDNLYWYRRVMGKEIKFLLHFVKESKQDESGMPNNRFLAERTGGTYSTLKVQPAELEDSGVYFCASSPGAGGTETQYFGPGTRLLVL.

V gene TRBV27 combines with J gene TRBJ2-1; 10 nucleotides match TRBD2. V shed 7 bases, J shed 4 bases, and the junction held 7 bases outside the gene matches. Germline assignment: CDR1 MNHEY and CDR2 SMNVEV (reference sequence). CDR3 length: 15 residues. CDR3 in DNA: TGTGCCAGCAAACTGGGACTAGCGAGATACAATGAGCAGTTCTTC. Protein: CASKLGLARYNEQFF.

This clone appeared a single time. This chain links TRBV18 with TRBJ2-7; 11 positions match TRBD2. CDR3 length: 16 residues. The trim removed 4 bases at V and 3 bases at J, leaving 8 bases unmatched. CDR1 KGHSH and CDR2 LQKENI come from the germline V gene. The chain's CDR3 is CASSLAPGTSGYEQYF. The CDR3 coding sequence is TGTGCCAGCTCACTAGCCCCAGGGACTAGCGGCTACGAGCAGTACTTC. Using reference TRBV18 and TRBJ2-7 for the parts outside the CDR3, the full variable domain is NAGVMQNPRHLVRRRGQEARLRCSPMKGHSHVYWYRQLPEEGLKFMVYLQKENIIDESGMPKERFSAEFPKEGPSILRIQQVVRGDSAAYFCASSLAPGTSGYEQYFGPGTRLTVT.

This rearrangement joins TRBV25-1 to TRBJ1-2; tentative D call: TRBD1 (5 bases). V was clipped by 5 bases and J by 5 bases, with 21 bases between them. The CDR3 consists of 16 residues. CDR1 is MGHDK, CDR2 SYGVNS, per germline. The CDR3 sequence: CASSPPPGQDRYGYTF. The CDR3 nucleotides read TGTGCCAGCAGTCCCCCCCCGGGGCAGGATAGGTATGGCTACACCTTC.

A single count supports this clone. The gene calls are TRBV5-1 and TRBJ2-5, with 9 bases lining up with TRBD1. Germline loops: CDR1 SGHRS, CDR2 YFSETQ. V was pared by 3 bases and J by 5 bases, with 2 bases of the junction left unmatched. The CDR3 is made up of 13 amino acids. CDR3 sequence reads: CASSWDRVETQYF. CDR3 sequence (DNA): TGCGCCAGCAGCTGGGACAGGGTGGAGACCCAGTACTTC.

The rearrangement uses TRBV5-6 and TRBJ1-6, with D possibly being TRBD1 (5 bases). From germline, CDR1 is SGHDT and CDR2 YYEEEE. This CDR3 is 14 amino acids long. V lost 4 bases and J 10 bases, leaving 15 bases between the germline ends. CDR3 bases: TGTGCCAGCAGCCGACAGTTCGAAGGATCACCCCTCCACTTT. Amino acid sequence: CASSRQFEGSPLHF.

The CDR3 loop reads CASSLGDIPAGYGYTF. DNA of the CDR3: TGTGCCAGCAGCTTAGGCGACATCCCAGCGGGGTATGGCTACACCTTC. The rearrangement uses TRBV13 and TRBJ1-2; D remains ambiguous. V lost 0 bases and J lost 5, with 16 bases in between. Germline V lookup: CDR1 PRHDT, CDR2 FYEKMQ (reference sequence). This CDR3 spans 16 amino acids.

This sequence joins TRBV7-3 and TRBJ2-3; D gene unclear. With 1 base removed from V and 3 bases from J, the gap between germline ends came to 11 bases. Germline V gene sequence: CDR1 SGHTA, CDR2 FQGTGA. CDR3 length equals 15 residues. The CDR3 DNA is TGTGCCAGCAGCTTAAATTCGGCGAAAACAGATACGCAGTATTTT. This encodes CASSLNSAKTDTQYF.